This T cell receptor beta chain emerged from a study of cytomegalovirus exposure and HLA in healthy donors. Study-level results: According to reports, the classifier identified cytomegalovirus status with high specificity and sensitivity. Immune exposure data for these donors was limited to CMV serostatus. Relative to the roughly 700-donor mean, N-insertions were reportedly fewer in an Asian-associated ancestry cluster in a later analysis. According to the study, roughly 160 TCR beta chains were cytomegalovirus-associated.

Comment on this clone: Its antigen is not identified.

CDR1 and CDR2 (germline): MNHEY, SVGAGI. CDR3 size: 14 residues. V was pared by 7 bases and J by 9 bases, with 14 bases of the junction left unmatched. The PCR made use of 60 Vbeta and 13 Jbeta primers. TCRdb's copy holds only in-frame clones and misses some; the assay was immunoSEQ multiplex PCR. This sample has some 38,000 clones, with roughly three quarters found just once. This TCR derives from a man aged 40-50 years in good health and CMV-seronegative. Material: PBMCs. The J gene is TRBJ1-2, the V gene TRBV6-5; 7 nucleotides align to TRBD1. In DNA, the CDR3 is TGTGCCAGCACCGCAAGGGGGCCTCAGAGAAGCTACACCTTC. It encodes CASTARGPQRSYTF.